This T cell receptor (beta chain) was recovered during a study of OX40 agonist ivuxolimab in advanced cancers. The wider study: The dose-escalation cohort was around 83% male, with a mean age of about 60 years, ranging about 20 to 79. Three patients, one with hepatocellular carcinoma and two with cutaneous melanoma, achieved partial responses.

Study results and limitations: The CD4+ and CD8+ T cells in the blood had expanded clonally by week 6 at 0.1 to 3.0 mg/kg. In the expanded peripheral T cells, antigen specificity was never determined.

Clones were sequenced by immunoSEQ multiplex PCR, and TCRdb holds only the in-frame ones, with some missing. The sample lists roughly 68,000 clones; around 83% were seen once. Concerning this clone itself: Its antigen is undetermined.

CDR3 length: 15 amino acids. CDR1 and CDR2 from the germline V gene are MNHEY and SMNVEV (reference sequence). This TCR came from an adult with an advanced solid tumor such as melanoma, head and neck, liver or kidney cancer. Sequencing was performed on CD4+ or CD8+ T cells sorted from blood, taken in a trial of the OX40 agonist ivuxolimab. This rearrangement joins TRBV27 to TRBJ2-5; no reliable D call. The J call could be wrong; TRBJ2-7 is a better fit for the DNA end. Here the CDR3 DNA reads TGTGCCAGCAGTTTATCGAGTAGGCCTGACTACGAGCAGTACTTC. Protein: CASSLSSRPDYEQYF.